The source of this T cell receptor beta chain is a study of blood T cell repertoires in COVID-19. Background on the study: There were acute and convalescent COVID-19 samples, and they came from the United States, Italy and Spain.

Per germline, CDR1 SGHNT and CDR2 YENEEA. This CDR3 region has 16 residues. Germline trimming cut 0 bases from V and 5 bases from J; bases unmatched to any gene: 3. How the authors handled the data: From reference gene primer amplification, estimates of nucleated cell counts were derived. Some clones are missing from TCRdb's copy, which holds only in-frame ones; the method was immunoSEQ multiplex PCR. D and trimming come from the DNA, and the V and J calls and clone size come from that table. The table includes roughly 100,000 clones, 70% to 80% detected once. The clonotype originates from a woman over 75 with active or convalescent COVID-19. Sequencing was done on a sample of peripheral blood. V and J are TRBV11-3 and TRBJ2-2; TRBD2 agrees at 10 bases. The CDR3 reads CASSLDLAGATGELFF. CDR3 sequence (DNA): TGTGCCAGCAGCTTAGACCTAGCGGGAGCGACCGGGGAGCTGTTTTTT.